This T cell receptor beta chain originates from a study of blood T cells in healthy people across ages. All donors came from Russia, were Caucasian and healthy, and spanned ages roughly 6 to 95. The study's findings and limits: The study could not conclusively compare naive and antigen-experienced cells, given its unsorted PBMCs. Donors of long life had a larger count of naive CD4+ cells and greater diversity than aged donors.

Germline values: CDR1 ENHRY, CDR2 SYGVKD. The CDR3 contains 14 residues. Alongside a J-beta primer mix, a sample-barcoded 5' primer served in a second PCR lasting about 7 to 11 cycles. Every individual sample yielded 2.5 million or more paired-end reads (each containing CDR3). MiXCR was run by TCRdb on the 5' RACE reads, yielding one entry per CDR3 protein. The sample yields about 1 million distinct CDR3 sequences, 45% seen once. Regarding this clonotype: What it binds is not known. At one of its ends the junction is not consistent with the germline gene, which may arise from a read error.

The origin of this receptor is a woman aged 55-75 years in good health. The chain links TRBV10-3 to TRBJ2-5; 9 nucleotides agree with TRBD1. The sequencing sample was made of blood. CDR3 DNA sequence: TGTGCCACCAGTGAGGCGGGACAGGGAGAGACCCAGTACTTC. As protein: CATSEAGQGETQYF.